This T cell receptor (beta chain) came from a study of T cell responses to AZD1222 COVID-19 vaccine (dated by TCRdb to the early 2020s). Regarding the study in general: AZD1222 recipients given second doses at about 4 weeks or at about 12 weeks were pooled, since spike-specific TCR depth and breadth were not found to differ between the two schedules. TCR sequencing was performed for some 250 trial participants, of whom 207 were given two doses of AZD1222 and around 26 were given two doses of MenACWY control vaccine. Trial participants were enrolled into age subgroups of 18-55, 56-69 and 70-plus years, which contained approximately 150, 30 and 60 TCR-sequenced participants, respectively. General conclusions and limits of the study: Spike-specific TCR breadth and depth rose significantly after two AZD1222 doses compared with day 0 and with MenACWY recipients. Because no samples from the day 14 peak response were available, repertoires could be characterized only after the peak T cell response. Most participants were white British and females outnumbered males, and the authors suggested that clonal diversity may have been underestimated. Vaccine-associated CD4 TCRs spanned the whole spike protein, with dominant responses in regions 160-218 and 743-854. Nearly half of unique spike-specific TCRs reportedly recognized epitopes outside regions mutated in the B.1.351 and B.1.1.7 variants. In the small 56-69-year group, the increase in depth fell short of significance, most likely because of low power. Conclusions about previously exposed vaccinees are limited because only a handful of AZD1222 recipients were SARS-CoV-2 seropositive at baseline.

The CDR3 regions of human TCRbeta chains were subjected to immunosequencing. For the original study's pipeline: TCRs in the repertoires were matched against a reference library of SARS-CoV-2-specific TCRs that had been generated with the MIRA antigen-specificity platform. Breadth was defined as the fraction of unique TCRs that were SARS-CoV-2-associated. Depth was defined as the fraction of total T cells that were SARS-CoV-2-associated. Using the MIRA data, each spike-specific TCR was assigned both to the spike region to which the TCR was reactive and to a CD4 or CD8 class. Log10-transformed breadth and depth values were compared by one-way ANOVA with Sidak's multiple comparisons tests. In its TCRdb copy, this immuneACCESS table keeps in-frame sequences only and misses some clones. Where compared with another copy, unresolved V genes explain less than half of these, and the others have no known cause. V and J calls plus clone size are reproduced from that table; the DNA served to infer D and trimming. Across this sample there are roughly 150,000 clones, with 90% to 95% seen only once. The leading ten clones occupy roughly 9% of the sample.

CDR1 and CDR2 are drawn from the germline V gene: SNHLY, FYNNEI. The CDR3 runs 14 amino acids, cysteine and phenylalanine included. Only the CDR3 part of the read is kept: 42 bases, read in frame from the first base. V loses 8 bases, J loses 0 bases, and the germline ends lie 11 bases apart. Interpreted using the paper, the time point label stands for: baseline before first vaccination. The vaccinee samples were drawn from two UK trials, COV001 and COV002, one of which was a single-blind randomized controlled phase 2/3 trial testing AZD1222 (ChAdOx1 nCoV-19) in healthy adults. Trial participant PBMC samples were collected at day 0 and day 28 after the second dose for TCRbeta chain sequencing. Note on this clone: No antigen is known for it. No base quality values were provided; no much bigger clone lies one nucleotide off.

In this chain, TRBV2 is recombined with TRBJ2-1, with the D gene too uncertain to name. The sample was peripheral blood, taken on day 0 of AZD1222 vaccination. This clonotype was sampled from an adult in good health. The DNA sequence follows: TGTGCCAGCTCCCTCGGTAACTCCTACAATGAGCAGTTCTTC. It is translated as CASSLGNSYNEQFF.